A selection of T cell receptor beta chains follows, all from one sample in a study of T cells in Graves' hyperthyroidism and ophthalmopathy. A single record per CDR3 protein comes from TCRdb applying MiXCR to the multiplex PCR reads. The data show hundreds of thousands of distinct CDR3 sequences, 19% seen once. Sequenced input: blood. These receptor sequences come from a young woman with Graves' hyperthyroidism. Both conserved end residues are part of each CDR3. Fields, in order: J gene, V gene, CDR3 protein.

J: TRBJ1-2
V: TRBV12-3/TRBV12-4
CDR3: CASSRTGVGSGYTF

J: TRBJ1-2
V: TRBV12-3/TRBV12-4
CDR3: CASSQGADYGYTF

J: TRBJ2-2
V: TRBV20-1
CDR3: CSAKQGANTGELFF

J: TRBJ2-5
V: TRBV29-1
CDR3: CSVEPDSGGTGGETQYF

J: TRBJ1-1
V: TRBV6-1
CDR3: CASSGREDTEAFF

J: TRBJ1-2
V: TRBV29-1
CDR3: CSVEVVNSLSNYGYTF

J: TRBJ1-6
V: TRBV7-4
CDR3: CASSLGGTYNSPLHF

J: TRBJ2-7
V: TRBV6-1
CDR3: CASSARQALTYEQYF

J: TRBJ1-5
V: TRBV9
CDR3: CASSVGGAGNQPQHF

J: TRBJ1-5
V: TRBV6-1
CDR3: CASSVAGVGGNQPQHF

J: TRBJ2-5
V: TRBV7-8
CDR3: CASSPGQYQETQYF

J: TRBJ2-7
V: TRBV5-1
CDR3: CASSPTTGKSYEQYF

J: TRBJ1-1
V: TRBV6-2/TRBV6-3
CDR3: CASSYSRGSRFVAFF

J: TRBJ1-2
V: TRBV28
CDR3: CASSSLPAIRYTF

J: TRBJ1-5
V: TRBV2
CDR3: CASSEYKGRQPQHF

J: TRBJ2-2
V: TRBV18
CDR3: CASSRDRRGTGELFF

J: TRBJ1-1
V: TRBV6-1
CDR3: CASRTSGTEAFF

J: TRBJ1-2
V: TRBV15
CDR3: CATSGLDRDTYGYTF

J: TRBJ2-5
V: TRBV12-3/TRBV12-4
CDR3: CASSHGLAMKTQYF

J: TRBJ1-1
V: TRBV29-1
CDR3: CSVDPGRSTEAFF

J: TRBJ2-7
V: TRBV12-3/TRBV12-4
CDR3: CASTYGDYEQYF

J: TRBJ1-2
V: TRBV20-1
CDR3: CSAPWTAYGYTF

J: TRBJ1-2
V: TRBV12-3/TRBV12-4
CDR3: CASSKDPLIGYTF

J: TRBJ2-5
V: TRBV6-5
CDR3: CASSYGGRGRETQYF

J: TRBJ2-5
V: TRBV28
CDR3: CASSPSWGAWETQYF

J: TRBJ2-5
V: TRBV20-1
CDR3: CSARGRMQETQYF

J: TRBJ1-1
V: TRBV20-1
CDR3: CSADTGISNTEAFF

J: TRBJ1-5
V: TRBV6-1
CDR3: CASSPTGGRNQPQHF

J: TRBJ2-2
V: TRBV9
CDR3: CASSVRAKGGELFF

J: TRBJ1-3
V: TRBV18
CDR3: CASSLGQGNTIYF

J: TRBJ2-7
V: TRBV7-8
CDR3: CASSLDGRGVGEQYF

J: TRBJ1-2
V: TRBV19
CDR3: CASSRQGITGYTF

J: TRBJ1-1
V: TRBV7-3
CDR3: CASSLTWTSEAFF

J: TRBJ2-5
V: TRBV6-2/TRBV6-3
CDR3: CASSYFWLSGTNLQETQYF

J: TRBJ2-7
V: TRBV12-3/TRBV12-4
CDR3: CASSLGGSLSYEQYF

J: TRBJ1-6
V: TRBV18
CDR3: CASSPPSGYSPLHF

J: TRBJ1-1
V: TRBV6-5
CDR3: CASSSPGRTNTEAFF

J: TRBJ2-5
V: TRBV20-1
CDR3: CSARSGLASETQYF

J: TRBJ2-6
V: TRBV20-1
CDR3: CSAPGQNSGANVLTF

J: TRBJ1-1
V: TRBV6-5
CDR3: CASSFGVGTEAFF

J: TRBJ1-1
V: TRBV5-1
CDR3: CASSPGGLFGTEAFF